The text below deals with one TCR beta chain. The antigen is unknown. Libraries were prepared by immunoSEQ multiplex PCR; TCRdb keeps only in-frame clonotypes and omits some of them. The repertoire holds some 30,000 clones, with under 85% as singletons. The data were obtained in a study of a mutant IDH1 vaccine in newly diagnosed glioma. Across the study: Treatment recipients were 62.5% male and around 38% female, and their mean age was around 39 years. Prior therapy was radiotherapy, temozolomide, or both; most received both.

Study results and limitations: Pseudoprogression seemed unrelated to changes in top peripheral T cell clonotypes. Patients showed vaccine-induced immune responses at a rate of roughly 93%.

Time point noted: week 35, safety follow-up. Doses consisted of 300 ug of mutant IDH1 20-mer peptide each, paired with topical imiquimod. The receptor's source is a woman aged 25 to 39 with glioma. Some clones in this sample may be carry-over from other donors' samples. The material was PBMCs, obtained from a glioma patient whose treatment included an IDH1 peptide vaccine.

CDR3 bases: TGTGCCAGTAGTATGAGAGAGGTCAGGTACACTGAAGCTTTCTTT. Its protein product is CASSMREVRYTEAFF. This sequence joins TRBV19 and TRBJ1-1; the D is unclear. This CDR3 has 15 amino acids. Trimming stripped 3 bases from V and 3 bases from J, with 14 bases between. CDR1 LNHDA and CDR2 SQIVND come from the germline V gene (reference sequence).